Given below is one T cell receptor (beta chain) in context. Its antigen is undetermined. The read is 3 residues too short to cover the CDR3 end, so that end is filled in from the germline J gene. Each participant carried one incident cervical HPV16 infection only. Dot-blot hybridization genotyped cervical HPV amplified with MY09/MY11 PCR. These data belong to a study of T cells in women clearing cervical HPV infection. Germline V gene lookup returns CDR1 SGHNT and CDR2 YYREEE (reference sequence). The V end lost 0 bases, the J end lost 1 base, and 8 bases lay between the germline ends. The CDR3 consists of 15 residues. Only in-frame clones appear in the TCRdb table, and some are missing; sequencing was by immunoSEQ multiplex PCR. The ten top clones account for 11%, within a sample of about 27,000 clones. Study results and caveats: Cases carried less TRBV6-7 than controls: about 0.1% versus 0.15%.

The sequence was obtained from a woman between 18 and 70 years old with a cervical HPV16 infection that either progressed to CIN3+ or cleared (not recorded which). Sequencing input: blood buffy coat. The chain recombines TRBV5-4 with TRBJ2-1; D possibly corresponds to TRBD2 (6 bases). CDR3 bases read: TGTGCCAGCAGCTTGGCTAGCGCATCCTACAATGAG. As protein: CASSLASASYNE. The entire CDR3 is CASSLASASYNEQFF.